One sample yielded the 32 T cell receptor beta chains listed below, sequenced in a study of T-cell memory formation after mild COVID-19 (dated by TCRdb to 2020 to 2022). The library was made by 5' RACE. TCRdb lists the instrument as Illumina NovaSeq 6000. The raw public reads went through TCRdb reprocessing: fastp at Q25, MiXCR clone calling, in-frame beta chains kept. Entries are consolidated by CDR3 protein sequence, retaining the most common genes and DNA. This sample lists 120,000 to 150,000 distinct CDR3 sequences; roughly 6.2% were detected once. In total, the top ten clones hold 2% to 2.5% of the sample. What was sequenced was PBMCs or a T cell subset sorted from them (not recorded which). The receptor set was obtained from an adult woman who had mild COVID-19 (a few samples of this study predate the infection). The sample titles of this study are shuffled in the database, so cell type and time point are left out; the donor was told from shared clones.

The chain employs TRBV7-2 and TRBJ2-6; maybe TRBD1 (5 bases). V lost 5 bases and J 2 bases, leaving 16 bases between the germline ends. The CDR3 sequence is 17 residues long. Germline loops: CDR1 SGHTA, CDR2 FQGNSA. Written as DNA, the CDR3 is TGTGCCAGCAGCGATGGGTTAGGGGTGGCTGGGGCCAACGTCCTGACTTTC. This sequence encodes CASSDGLGVAGANVLTF.

The chain uses TRBV9 and TRBJ2-3; 14 bases match TRBD2. V lost 4 bases and J lost 0; bases outside the gene matches: 7. This CDR3 comprises 18 residues. Germline V gives CDR1 SGDLS, CDR2 YYNGEE. CDR3 protein: CASSPRTSGGPSTDTQYF. The CDR3 DNA is TGTGCCAGCAGCCCGCGGACTAGCGGGGGGCCTAGCACAGATACGCAGTATTTT.

The chain carries TRBV12-3 or TRBV12-4 and TRBJ2-7, with D possibly being TRBD2 (5 bases). V was pared by 3 bases and J by 6 bases, with 15 bases between. CDR3 size: 14 residues. In DNA, the CDR3 is TGTGCCAGCAGTTTCAGACCACAGAGGGCCGAGCAGTACTTC. It codes for CASSFRPQRAEQYF.

The chain uses TRBV6-2 or TRBV6-3 and TRBJ2-6; 11 bases map to TRBD2. The germline CDR1 and CDR2 sequences are MNHEY and SVGEGT. The CDR3 is 18 residues long. V shed 6 bases, J shed 2 bases, and the junction held 9 bases outside the gene matches. CDR3: CASSLLSGRAAGANVLTF. The DNA for the CDR3 is TGTGCCAGCAGCCTCCTTAGCGGGAGGGCCGCTGGGGCCAACGTCCTGACTTTC.

At least ten counts were recorded for this clonotype. This sequence joins TRBV20-1 and TRBJ2-1, with 11 bases lining up with TRBD2. The J segment lost 7 bases and the V segment lost 5 bases, leaving 10 bases of the junction unmatched. This CDR3 has 15 residues. Germline CDR1 is DFQATT and CDR2 is SNEGSKA (reference sequence). The CDR3 protein is CSAYLAGGGWNEQFF. Written as DNA, the CDR3 is TGCAGTGCTTATTTAGCGGGAGGGGGATGGAATGAGCAGTTCTTC.

In its sample, this clonotype was seen a few times. The V call is TRBV7-2, the J call TRBJ2-3, with TRBD2 identical over 8 bases. The trim removed 1 base at V and 6 bases at J, leaving 15 bases unmatched. The CDR3 loop spans 18 amino acids. The germline V gene has CDR1 SGHTA and CDR2 FQGNSA. The CDR3 loop reads CASSLDWRRRGAGDTQYF. CDR3 DNA sequence: TGTGCCAGCAGCTTAGATTGGCGACGGCGGGGGGCCGGGGATACGCAGTATTTT.

This clonotype was seen repeatedly, ten times or more. The chain employs TRBV29-1 and TRBJ1-5, with D possibly being TRBD1 (6 bases). From germline, CDR1 is SQVTM and CDR2 ANQGSEA. This CDR3 contains 13 residues. The V and J ends lost 6 bases and 5 bases respectively, with 14 bases between them. CDR3 nucleotide sequence: TGCAGCGTGGGGGGGGGCCGAGATCAGCCCCAGCATTTT. Its protein is CSVGGGRDQPQHF.

This clonotype occurred many times. The chain is built from TRBV24-1 and TRBJ2-1; tentative D call: TRBD2 (5 bases). This CDR3 is built from 17 residues. V was pared by 3 bases and J by 2 bases, with 16 bases between. Germline V CDR1 and CDR2: KGHDR, SFDVKD. CDR3 nucleotide sequence: TGTGCCACCAGTGATAATTCACTAGAGGTTACCTACAATGAGCAGTTCTTC. It yields the protein CATSDNSLEVTYNEQFF.

The chain recombines TRBV2 with TRBJ2-5, with 7 bases identical to TRBD2. This CDR3 spans 15 amino acids. In germline, CDR1 is SNHLY, CDR2 FYNNEI. V lost 11 bases and J lost 0; bases outside the gene matches: 12. The CDR3 coding sequence is TGTGCCGGGAGGGCAGGGCGCTTGTACCAAGAGACCCAGTACTTC. It yields the protein CAGRAGRLYQETQYF.

V usage is TRBV7-2 and J usage is TRBJ1-3; D not resolved. CDR1 and CDR2 (germline): SGHTA, FQGNSA. The CDR3 length is 14 residues. Trimming cost V 3 bases and J 2 bases, with 8 bases left between them. CDR3 region: CASSFGSPGNTIYF. Written as DNA, the CDR3 is TGTGCCAGCAGCTTTGGGAGTCCTGGAAACACCATATATTTT.

This clonotype was counted many times. CDR3 nucleotides: TGTGCCAGCAGCTTAGGGTCCAGGACTACCTACGAGCAGTACTTC. Translation gives CASSLGSRTTYEQYF. The chain employs TRBV7-8 and TRBJ2-7; tentative D call: TRBD2 (6 bases). The CDR3 totals 15 residues. The germline gives CDR1 SGHVS, CDR2 FQNEAQ. Trimming pared 1 base from V and 2 bases from J, leaving 12 bases between. The variable domain in full, completed from reference TRBV7-8 and TRBJ2-7, reads GAGVSQSPRYKVAKRGQDVALRCDPISGHVSLFWYQQALGQGPEFLTYFQNEAQLDKSGLPSDRFFAERPEGSVSTLKIQRTQQEDSAVYLCASSLGSRTTYEQYFGPGTRLTVT.

This clonotype has a handful of counts. The chain employs TRBV29-1 and TRBJ1-1; D possibly corresponds to TRBD1 (6 bases). Germline values: CDR1 SQVTM, CDR2 ANQGSEA. The CDR3 runs 12 residues. Deletions cut 6 bases from V and 1 base from J, with 9 bases between. The chain's CDR3 is CSVGGQNTEAFF. CDR3 in DNA: TGCAGCGTGGGGGGCCAGAACACTGAAGCTTTCTTT.

V usage is TRBV4-3 and J usage is TRBJ2-2, with D possibly being TRBD1 (5 bases). This CDR3 is 18 amino acids long. CDR1 LGHNA and CDR2 YSLEER come from the germline V gene. The V gene lost 0 bases and the J gene lost 2 bases, with 16 bases spanning the gap. CDR3 amino acids: CASSQDTLGRGNTGELFF. The CDR3 DNA reads as TGCGCCAGCAGCCAAGATACCTTGGGTAGGGGCAACACCGGGGAGCTGTTTTTT.

This clonotype was detected many times. V usage is TRBV14 and J usage is TRBJ2-5; either TRBD1 or TRBD2 may fit D (6 bases each). V was pared by 6 bases and J by 4 bases, with 18 bases between. In germline, CDR1 is SGHDN, CDR2 FVKESK. This CDR3 has 15 residues. The CDR3 protein is CASSSTWGAGETQYF. CDR3 bases: TGTGCCAGCAGTTCAACGTGGGGGGCAGGAGAGACCCAGTACTTC.

This clonotype was seen repeatedly, ten times or more. This chain connects TRBV4-1 to TRBJ2-1, with 11 nucleotides matching TRBD2. Losses at the gene ends were 5 bases for V and 6 bases for J; bases not matched to a gene: 6. Germline V gene sequence: CDR1 MGHRA, CDR2 YSYEKL. There are 15 residues in the CDR3. CDR3 in DNA: TGCGCCAGCAGCTCAACTAGCGGGGGCCGCAATGAGCAGTTCTTC. Translated: CASSSTSGGRNEQFF.

CDR3 region: CASTRDRVTEAFF. The CDR3 nucleotides are TGCGCCAGCACCCGGGACAGAGTCACTGAAGCTTTCTTT. The chain has TRBV23-1 and TRBJ1-1, with 7 positions matching TRBD1. TRBV23-1 is filed as an ORF, its function uncertain. Losses at the gene ends were 7 bases for V and 4 bases for J; bases not matched to a gene: 6. The CDR3 is 13 residues long.

This clonotype was counted only a few times. V is TRBV11-2 and J is TRBJ1-1; 7 nucleotides match TRBD1. The V and J ends lost 5 bases and 5 bases, in that order; junction bases with no gene match: 8. The CDR3 covers 14 residues. Germline assignment: CDR1 SGHAT and CDR2 FQNNGV. CDR3 DNA sequence: TGTGCCAGCAGCGCCAGACAGGGTTGGACTGAAGCTTTCTTT. This encodes CASSARQGWTEAFF.

This clonotype was counted many times. This chain joins TRBV29-1 and TRBJ2-5; no clear D gene. Trimming stripped 3 bases from V and 7 bases from J, with 15 bases between. CDR1 is SQVTM, CDR2 ANQGSEA, per germline. The CDR3 runs to 13 residues. CDR3: CSVDSPSSGTQYF. The CDR3 DNA reads as TGCAGCGTTGACAGCCCCTCTTCGGGGACCCAGTACTTC.

This clonotype has more than one count but fewer than ten. The rearrangement links TRBV12-3 or TRBV12-4 to TRBJ2-2; D is tentatively TRBD1 or TRBD2 (5 bases each). CDR3 length: 14 residues. Trimming left V 7 bases short and J 6 bases short, with 15 bases between. The CDR3 loop reads CASTFGGRSGELFF. In DNA, the CDR3 is TGTGCCAGCACCTTTGGGGGTCGGTCCGGGGAGCTGTTTTTT.

There are many counts of this clonotype. This chain uses TRBV5-1 with TRBJ1-4; 7 bases match TRBD1. V shed 4 bases and J 0 bases; nucleotides not matched to a gene: 6. The germline V gene encodes CDR1 SGHRS and CDR2 YFSETQ. The CDR3 has 16 amino acids. CDR3 nucleotides: TGCGCCAGCAGCGCGAGAGACAGGGCAACTAATGAAAAACTGTTTTTT. Amino acid sequence: CASSARDRATNEKLFF. Complete variable domain (other parts from reference TRBV5-1 and TRBJ1-4): KAGVTQTPRYLIKTRGQQVTLSCSPISGHRSVSWYQQTPGQGLQFLFEYFSETQRNKGNFPGRFSGRQFSNSRSEMNVSTLELGDSALYLCASSARDRATNEKLFFGSGTQLSVL.

The V and J genes are TRBV19 and TRBJ2-5; a weak D match, TRBD2 (6 bases). Trimming pared 10 bases from V and 5 bases from J, leaving 17 bases between. Per germline, CDR1 LNHDA and CDR2 SQIVND (reference sequence). CDR3 length: 13 residues. As DNA, the CDR3 is TGTGCCACCTCTCCTCGGGGGTACGAGACCCAGTACTTC. Protein: CATSPRGYETQYF.

This clonotype was picked up many times. This sequence joins TRBV7-6 and TRBJ2-3; either TRBD1 or TRBD2 may supply D (5 bases each). This CDR3 has 14 residues. V lost 4 bases and J 8 bases, leaving 16 bases between the germline ends. Germline lookup yields CDR1 SGHVS and CDR2 FNYEAQ. CDR3 protein: CASSYELRDRTQYF. For the CDR3, the DNA is TGTGCCAGCAGCTACGAGCTTAGGGACCGTACGCAGTATTTT.

This clonotype was counted ten times or more. The chain employs TRBV12-3 or TRBV12-4 and TRBJ1-1, with D perhaps matching TRBD1 (6 bases). The CDR3 contains 13 residues. With 3 bases removed from V and 7 bases from J, the gap between germline ends came to 12 bases. The CDR3 here is CASSFLGAGEAFF. CDR3 nucleotide sequence: TGTGCCAGCAGTTTCCTGGGGGCTGGTGAAGCTTTCTTT.

The CDR3 DNA reads as TGTGCCAGCAGCCAACTAAGCGCTGGGGATGGTGAGCAGTTCTTC. Amino acids: CASSQLSAGDGEQFF. The rearrangement uses TRBV14 and TRBJ2-1; D is undetermined. V lost 2 bases and J lost 9, with 17 bases in between. The CDR3 length is 15 residues. The germline gives CDR1 SGHDN, CDR2 FVKESK. Supplemented by reference TRBV14 and TRBJ2-1, the full variable domain reads EAGVTQFPSHSVIEKGQTVTLRCDPISGHDNLYWYRRVMGKEIKFLLHFVKESKQDESGMPNNRFLAERTGGTYSTLKVQPAELEDSGVYFCASSQLSAGDGEQFFGPGTRLTVL.

There are many counts of this clonotype. V usage is TRBV5-1 and J usage is TRBJ2-5; 9 bases map to TRBD2. The CDR3 length is 14 residues. Germline-derived CDR1 and CDR2 are SGHRS and YFSETQ. V was clipped by 2 bases and J by 3 bases; unmatched bases: 2. For the CDR3, the DNA is TGCGCCAGCAGCTTCTCTAGCGGGGAAGAGACCCAGTACTTC. It encodes CASSFSSGEETQYF.

This clonotype has just a few counts. This chain uses TRBV5-5 with TRBJ1-4; the D gene is possibly TRBD1 (5 bases). Trimming left V 4 bases short and J 4 bases short, with 14 bases between. Germline-derived CDR1 and CDR2 are SGHKS and YYEKEE (reference sequence). The CDR3 extends over 15 amino acids. The CDR3 is CASSPRRQFNEKLFF. The CDR3 DNA sequence: TGTGCCAGCAGCCCTCGCAGACAGTTTAATGAAAAACTGTTTTTT.

The chain combines TRBV19 with TRBJ1-2; 9 bases match TRBD1. Germline CDR1 LNHDA, CDR2 SQIVND (reference sequence). This CDR3 is 15 amino acids long. Trimming removed 7 bases from V and 5 bases from J; junction bases left unmatched: 11. In DNA, the CDR3 is TGTGCCAGTATTCTTCGGACAGGGGTGAAGTATGGCTACACCTTC. This sequence encodes CASILRTGVKYGYTF.

In this sample, this clonotype turned up many times. The rearrangement uses TRBV20-1 and TRBJ2-2; D unclear. V dropped 5 bases and J dropped 4 bases, with 8 bases sitting between them. Germline V gene data show CDR1 as DFQATT and CDR2 as SNEGSKA (reference sequence). The CDR3 is made up of 12 amino acids. CDR3 loop: CSALTTTGELFF. The DNA for the CDR3 is TGCAGTGCTCTCACCACCACCGGGGAGCTGTTTTTT.

This clonotype came up a few times. The rearrangement links TRBV7-3 to TRBJ2-2; 12 bases are shared with TRBD2. Germline lookup yields CDR1 SGHTA and CDR2 FQGTGA. With 4 bases clipped from V and 7 bases from J, the junction kept 1 base outside the gene matches. CDR3 size: 14 residues. The chain's CDR3 is CASSSGLAGGELFF. The CDR3 nucleotides read TGTGCCAGCAGCTCGGGACTAGCGGGCGGGGAGCTGTTTTTT. The variable domain in full, with the rest retrieved from reference TRBV7-3 and TRBJ2-2, is GAGVSQTPSNKVTEKGKYVELRCDPISGHTALYWYRQSLGQGPEFLIYFQGTGAADDSGLPNDRFFAVRPEGSVSTLKIQRTERGDSAVYLCASSSGLAGGELFFGEGSRLTVL.

This clonotype was found a few times. This chain connects TRBV4-1 to TRBJ2-7; 9 bases are a match to TRBD2. Unmatched junction bases numbered 12, after V lost 5 bases and J lost 4 bases. The germline V gene encodes CDR1 MGHRA and CDR2 YSYEKL. The CDR3 is 16 residues long. DNA of the CDR3: TGCGCCAGCAGCTCTAGTCTTAGCGGGAGCGATTACGAGCAGTACTTC. Encoded protein: CASSSSLSGSDYEQYF.

This clonotype was recorded many times. The chain links TRBV20-1 to TRBJ2-1; TRBD2 aligns across 7 bases. V lost 5 bases to trimming and J lost 3 bases; unmatched junction nucleotides: 10. Germline V gene lookup returns CDR1 DFQATT and CDR2 SNEGSKA (reference sequence). The CDR3 spans 15 residues. The DNA for the CDR3 is TGCAGTGCTTGGTGGCGGGAGAAACACTACAATGAGCAGTTCTTC. Translating it yields CSAWWREKHYNEQFF.

This clonotype has at least ten counts. The V gene is TRBV29-1, the J gene TRBJ2-1; D remains ambiguous. CDR1 and CDR2 (germline): SQVTM, ANQGSEA. V lost 4 bases to trimming and J lost 6 bases, with 10 bases between them. This CDR3 is built from 12 residues. The CDR3 DNA reads TGCAGCGTTGGCCGGTCCCGCAATGAGCAGTTCTTC. This codes for CSVGRSRNEQFF.